This T cell receptor (beta chain) was sequenced for a study of T cell clonotyping in hematopoietic cell transplantation. The study, taken as a whole, reports: Cells were unsorted, so CD4 and CD8 contributions were not separated. Pathologically expanded recipient clonotypes increased progressively from day 30 to day 180 as diversity fell.

V dropped 2 bases and J dropped 3 bases, with 9 bases sitting between them. This CDR3 spans 13 amino acids. Germline values: CDR1 SGHRS, CDR2 YFSETQ. Repertoires were generated with immunoSEQ multiplex PCR, while TCRdb's copy carries only in-frame clones and drops some. The profile shows just under 20,000 clones, more than 60% of them singletons. As concerns this clone: Its antigen is unknown.

V gene TRBV5-1 combines with J gene TRBJ2-7; no firm D call. The sequence came from a man aged 55 to 70 in good health. Some clones in this sample may be carry-over from other donors' samples. The specimen sequenced was peripheral blood mononuclear cells. The CDR3 here is CASSLAMNYEQYF. The CDR3 coding sequence is TGCGCCAGCAGCTTAGCTATGAACTACGAGCAGTACTTC.